What follows describes a single T cell receptor (beta chain). This clone's antigen is unknown. Base qualities are not recorded, but no much larger clone differs from it by a single base. Each collaborating institution followed its own protocols to collect whole blood in K2EDTA tubes. Collaborator samples were shipped for TCRbeta analysis as frozen whole blood, isolated PBMCs, or DNA extracted from either sample type. The entry originates in a study of blood T cell repertoires in COVID-19 (TCRdb year 2020). Regarding the research as a whole: Collaborator samples came from the United States, Italy and Spain and covered acute and convalescent phases of COVID-19. Samples were obtained from the ongoing ImmuneRACE study (first 160 participants) and from about 1,300 subjects provided by 6 global collaborators. HLA class I and class II types, where available, came from metadata supplied by the sample provider rather than from assay-based typing. A de-identified subject ID, COVID-19 status, age in years and sex were almost always included in the sample metadata. Deeply sampled blood TCRbeta repertoires from subjects exposed to, actively infected with, or recovered from COVID-19 were included in the dataset. The repertoires were made available in a free public database intended to serve as a resource for research on the immune response to SARS-CoV-2. The material from the prospective study consisted of cDNA or gDNA derived from T cells, B-cell-depleted T cells, or PBMCs.

TCRbeta CDR3 regions were amplified from genomic DNA by means of the immunoSEQ Assay, a bias-controlled multiplex PCR. In the original analysis: The number of nucleated cells in each sample was estimated by amplification of reference gene primers within the assay. To quantify the absolute abundance of each unique TCRbeta CDR3 rearrangement, sequence reads were collapsed and filtered. Productive Simpson clonality was computed per sample as the square root of Simpson's diversity index over productive rearrangements. TCRdb mirrors the immuneACCESS table, restricted to in-frame sequences. Some clones are absent from its copies; in checked studies, under half trace to an unresolved V gene, and the reason for the others is unknown. V and J calls and clone size are those listed in that table; D and trimming were worked out from the DNA. For this sample the table gives over 150,000 clones, of which around 83% were detected only once. The ten largest account for 13% of the sample.

The paper as a whole reports these results and caveats: Clinical and demographic metadata were provided uncurated, with the amount varying by source and participant.

Including cysteine and phenylalanine, the CDR3 has 16 amino acids. This entry keeps only the CDR3 DNA: 48 bases, framed from base 1. In the germline V gene, CDR1 corresponds to MGHRA and CDR2 to YSYEKL. At the junction V is shortened by 4 bases and J by 2 bases, with 17 bases in between. Sequencing input: peripheral blood. This sequence was found in a human donor in a cohort sampled during active COVID-19. The chain links TRBV4-1 with TRBJ2-5; possibly the D gene is TRBD1, per 5 matching bases. The DNA reads TGCGCCAGCAGCCCTGGGTCGTTAGGGGTTCAAGAGACCCAGTACTTC. This is translated as CASSPGSLGVQETQYF.